This TCR beta chain was sequenced during a study of a mutant IDH1 vaccine in newly diagnosed glioma. Study-wide background: Treated patients were roughly 62% male, around 40% female, mean age roughly 39 years. Pretreatment consisted of radiotherapy, temozolomide, or both, with most receiving both.

This table comes from immunoSEQ multiplex PCR, and its TCRdb copy is limited to in-frame clones, with some not included. The sample lists around 40,000 clones, around 84% occurring once. Details on this clone: Its antigen is not known.

Time point reported: week 11, during vaccination. Every vaccination contained 300 ug of the mutant IDH1 20-mer peptide and was paired with topical imiquimod. With V trimmed by 6 bases and J by 4 bases, 6 bases remained unmatched. CDR3 length equals 14 residues. Per the germline V gene, CDR1 is SGHTS and CDR2 is YDEGEE. Study-wide results and limits: Vaccine-induced immune responses were detected in approximately 93% of patients. Changes in the top peripheral T cell clonotypes seemingly had no bearing on pseudoprogression.

This TCR came from a man aged 35 to 55 with glioma. V gene TRBV5-8 combines with J gene TRBJ2-7; the match to TRBD1 covers 11 bases. Source: PBMCs, taken from a glioma patient whose treatment included an IDH1 peptide vaccine. The CDR3 DNA is TGTGCCAGCAAAGGGACAGGGGGACCATACGAGCAGTACTTC. Amino acid sequence: CASKGTGGPYEQYF.